The 5 T cell receptor beta chains below come from one sample, sequenced in a study of cytomegalovirus exposure and HLA in healthy donors. It was with 60 Vbeta and 13 Jbeta primers that the PCR ran. The repertoire was sequenced with immunoSEQ multiplex PCR; TCRdb's copy has only in-frame clones and lacks some. Here the sample spans nearly 110,000 clones, 81% being singletons. Sequencing was carried out using PBMCs. The source of these receptors is a man aged 25 to 40 in good health and CMV-seronegative.

V is TRBV19 and J is TRBJ1-1, with D possibly TRBD1 on 6 matching bases. There are 12 residues in the CDR3. Germline-derived CDR1 and CDR2 are LNHDA and SQIVND (reference sequence). Trimming took 11 bases from V and 4 from J, leaving 14 bases between them. The CDR3 bases are TGTGCCTCACAACAGGGTGGCACTGAAGCTTTCTTT. Amino acids: CASQQGGTEAFF.

This CDR3 is CASSLQEFGTVNSPLHF. The CDR3 DNA sequence: TGTGCCAGCAGCCTCCAGGAGTTCGGGACAGTTAATTCACCCCTCCACTTT. V gene TRBV9 combines with J gene TRBJ1-6, with 7 bases matching TRBD1. CDR1 and CDR2 (germline): SGDLS, YYNGEE. Unmatched junction bases numbered 13, after V lost 4 bases and J lost 6 bases. This CDR3 is built from 17 residues.

This clone was recorded once. Additional DNA sequences in this sample encode the identical CDR3. The chain combines TRBV5-1 with TRBJ1-4; D remains ambiguous. CDR3 length: 14 amino acids. Trimming stripped 5 bases from V and 0 bases from J, with 8 bases between. Germline V gives CDR1 SGHRS, CDR2 YFSETQ. The CDR3 here is CASSPRATNEKLFF. Written as DNA, the CDR3 is TGCGCCAGCAGTCCCCGGGCAACTAATGAAAAACTGTTTTTT.

The chain carries TRBV21-1 and TRBJ2-1; whether TRBD2, the table's D call, matches the DNA was not checked. TRBV21-1 is deemed a pseudogene. The CDR3 loop spans 16 amino acids. This CDR3 is CASSPQTSQTTDEQFF. In DNA, the CDR3 is TGTGCCAGCAGCCCTCAGACTAGCCAAACAACGGATGAGCAGTTCTTC.

Ten or more counts support this clone. This chain joins TRBV5-1 and TRBJ2-7; 8 bases align to TRBD2. J was trimmed by 2 bases and V by 0 bases; bases with no gene match: 4. Germline values: CDR1 SGHRS, CDR2 YFSETQ. CDR3 size: 15 residues. The CDR3 sequence is CASSLEVSGAYEQYF. The CDR3 DNA reads TGCGCCAGCAGCTTGGAGGTTAGCGGGGCCTACGAGCAGTACTTC.